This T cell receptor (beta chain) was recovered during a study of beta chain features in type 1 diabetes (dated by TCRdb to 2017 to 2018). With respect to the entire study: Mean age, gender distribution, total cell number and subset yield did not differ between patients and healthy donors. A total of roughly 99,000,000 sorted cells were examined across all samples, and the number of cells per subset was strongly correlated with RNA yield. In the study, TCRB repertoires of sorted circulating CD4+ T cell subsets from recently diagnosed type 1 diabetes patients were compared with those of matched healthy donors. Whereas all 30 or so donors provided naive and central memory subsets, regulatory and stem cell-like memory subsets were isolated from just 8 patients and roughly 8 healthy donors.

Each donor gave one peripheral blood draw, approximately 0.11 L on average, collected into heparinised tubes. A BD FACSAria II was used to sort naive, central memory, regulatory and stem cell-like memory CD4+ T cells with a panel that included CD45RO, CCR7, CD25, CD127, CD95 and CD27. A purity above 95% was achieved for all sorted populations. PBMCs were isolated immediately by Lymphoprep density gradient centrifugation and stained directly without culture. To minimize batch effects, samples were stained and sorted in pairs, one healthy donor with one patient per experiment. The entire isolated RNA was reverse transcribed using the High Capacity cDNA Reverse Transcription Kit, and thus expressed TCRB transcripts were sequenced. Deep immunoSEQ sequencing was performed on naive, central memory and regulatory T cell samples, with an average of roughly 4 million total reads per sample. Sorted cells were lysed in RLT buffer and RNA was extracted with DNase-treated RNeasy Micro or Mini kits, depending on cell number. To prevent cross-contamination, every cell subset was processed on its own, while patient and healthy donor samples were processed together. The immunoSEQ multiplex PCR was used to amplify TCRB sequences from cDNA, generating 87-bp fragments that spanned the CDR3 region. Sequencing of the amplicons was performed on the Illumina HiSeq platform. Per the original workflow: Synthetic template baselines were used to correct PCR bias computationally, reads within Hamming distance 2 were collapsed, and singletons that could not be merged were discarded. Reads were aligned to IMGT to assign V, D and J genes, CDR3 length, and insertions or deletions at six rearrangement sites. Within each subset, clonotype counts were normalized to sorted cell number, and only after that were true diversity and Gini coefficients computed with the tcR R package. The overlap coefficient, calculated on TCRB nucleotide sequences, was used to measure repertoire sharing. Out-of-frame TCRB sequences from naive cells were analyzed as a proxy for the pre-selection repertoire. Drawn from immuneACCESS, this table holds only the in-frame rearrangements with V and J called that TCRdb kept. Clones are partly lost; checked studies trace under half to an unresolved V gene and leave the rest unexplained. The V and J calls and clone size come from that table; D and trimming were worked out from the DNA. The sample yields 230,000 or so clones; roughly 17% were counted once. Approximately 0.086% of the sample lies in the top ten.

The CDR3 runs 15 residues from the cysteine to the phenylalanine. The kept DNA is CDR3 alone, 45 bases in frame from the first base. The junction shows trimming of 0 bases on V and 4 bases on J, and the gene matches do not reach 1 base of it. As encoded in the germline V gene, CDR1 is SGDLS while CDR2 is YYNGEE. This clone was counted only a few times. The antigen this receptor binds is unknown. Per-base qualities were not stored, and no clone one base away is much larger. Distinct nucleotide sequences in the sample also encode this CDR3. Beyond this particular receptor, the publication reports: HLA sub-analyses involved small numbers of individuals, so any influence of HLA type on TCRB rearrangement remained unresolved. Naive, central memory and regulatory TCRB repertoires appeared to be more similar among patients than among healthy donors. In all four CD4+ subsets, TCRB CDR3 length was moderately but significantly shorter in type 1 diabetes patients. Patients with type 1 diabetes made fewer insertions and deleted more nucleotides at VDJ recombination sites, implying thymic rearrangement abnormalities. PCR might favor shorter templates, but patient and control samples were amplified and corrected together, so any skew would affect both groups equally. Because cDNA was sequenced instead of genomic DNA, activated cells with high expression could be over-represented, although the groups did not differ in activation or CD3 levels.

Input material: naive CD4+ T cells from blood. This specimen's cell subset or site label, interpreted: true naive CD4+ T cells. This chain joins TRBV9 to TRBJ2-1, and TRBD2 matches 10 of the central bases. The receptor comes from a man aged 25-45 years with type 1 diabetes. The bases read TGTGCCAGCAGCGTAGGGACTAGCGGATACAATGAGCAGTTCTTC. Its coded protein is CASSVGTSGYNEQFF.